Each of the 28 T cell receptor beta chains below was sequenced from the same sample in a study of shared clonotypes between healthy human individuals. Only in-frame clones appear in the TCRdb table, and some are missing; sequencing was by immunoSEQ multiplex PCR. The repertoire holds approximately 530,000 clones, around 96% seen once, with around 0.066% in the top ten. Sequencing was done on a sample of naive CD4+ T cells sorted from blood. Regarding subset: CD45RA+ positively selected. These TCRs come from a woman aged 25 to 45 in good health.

This CDR3 reads CASSTGPQGETQYF. DNA for the CDR3: TGCGCCAGCAGCACCGGGCCTCAAGGAGAGACCCAGTACTTC. The chain couples TRBV10-2 to TRBJ2-5, with D hard to call. Germline assignment: CDR1 WSHSY and CDR2 SAAADI. The length of the CDR3 is 14 residues. Trimming cost V 6 bases and J 4 bases, with 15 bases left between them.

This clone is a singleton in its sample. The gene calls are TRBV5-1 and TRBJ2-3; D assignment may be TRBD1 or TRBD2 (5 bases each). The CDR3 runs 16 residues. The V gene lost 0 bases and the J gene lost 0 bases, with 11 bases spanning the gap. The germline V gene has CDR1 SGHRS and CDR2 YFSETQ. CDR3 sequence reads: CASSLESGASTDTQYF. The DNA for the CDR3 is TGCGCCAGCAGCTTGGAATCCGGGGCTAGCACAGATACGCAGTATTTT.

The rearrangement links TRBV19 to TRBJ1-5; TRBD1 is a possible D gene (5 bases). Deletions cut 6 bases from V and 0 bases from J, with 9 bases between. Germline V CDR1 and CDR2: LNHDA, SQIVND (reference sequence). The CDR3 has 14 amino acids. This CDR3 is CASSPGDSNQPQHF. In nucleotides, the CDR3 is TGTGCCAGTAGCCCGGGGGATAGCAATCAGCCCCAGCATTTT.

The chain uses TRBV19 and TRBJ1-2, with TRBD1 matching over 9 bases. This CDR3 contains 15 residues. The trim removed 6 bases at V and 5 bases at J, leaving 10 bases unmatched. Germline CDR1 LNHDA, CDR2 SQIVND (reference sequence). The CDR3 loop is CASSDPGQGGYGYTF. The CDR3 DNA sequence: TGTGCCAGTAGCGATCCGGGACAGGGAGGGTATGGCTACACCTTC. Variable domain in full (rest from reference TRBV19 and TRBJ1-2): DGGITQSPKYLFRKEGQNVTLSCEQNLNHDAMYWYRQDPGQGLRLIYYSQIVNDFQKGDIAEGYSVSREKKESFPLTVTSAQKNPTAFYLCASSDPGQGGYGYTFGSGTRLTVV.

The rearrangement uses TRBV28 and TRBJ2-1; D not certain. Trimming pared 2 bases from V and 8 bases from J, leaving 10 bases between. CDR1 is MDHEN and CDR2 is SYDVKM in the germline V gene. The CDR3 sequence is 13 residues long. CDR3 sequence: CASSLDGSHEQFF. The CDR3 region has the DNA TGTGCCAGCAGTTTAGACGGGTCCCATGAGCAGTTCTTC.

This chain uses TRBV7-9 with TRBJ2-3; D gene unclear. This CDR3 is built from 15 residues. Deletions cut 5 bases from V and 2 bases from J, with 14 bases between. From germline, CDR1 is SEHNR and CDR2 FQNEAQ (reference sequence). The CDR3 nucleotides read TGTGCCAGCAGCCAATTGGAGAGTAACACAGATACGCAGTATTTT. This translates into CASSQLESNTDTQYF.

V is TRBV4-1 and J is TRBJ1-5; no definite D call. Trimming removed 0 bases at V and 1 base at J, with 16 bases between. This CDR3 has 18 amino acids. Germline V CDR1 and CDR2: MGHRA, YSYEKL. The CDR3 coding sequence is TGCGCCAGCAGCCAAGATCCCTTCGGGTTTGGGAGCAATCAGCCCCAGCATTTT. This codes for CASSQDPFGFGSNQPQHF.

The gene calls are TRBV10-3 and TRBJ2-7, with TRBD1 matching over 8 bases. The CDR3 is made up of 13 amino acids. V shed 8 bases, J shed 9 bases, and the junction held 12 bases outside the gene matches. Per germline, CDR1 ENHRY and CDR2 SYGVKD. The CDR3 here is CAIGQGPSTLQYF. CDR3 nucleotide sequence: TGTGCCATCGGACAGGGCCCTTCTACGTTGCAGTACTTC.

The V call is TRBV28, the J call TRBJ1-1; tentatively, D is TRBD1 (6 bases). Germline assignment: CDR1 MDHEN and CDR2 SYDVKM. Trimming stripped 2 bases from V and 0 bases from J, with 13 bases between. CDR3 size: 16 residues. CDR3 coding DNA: TGTGCCAGCAGTTTAACAACCGGACAGTTGAACACTGAAGCTTTCTTT. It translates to CASSLTTGQLNTEAFF.

In nucleotides, the CDR3 is TGTGCCAGCAGTTGGGGGTACAGGGGCGAGCAGTACTTC. This encodes CASSWGYRGEQYF. The V gene is TRBV6-5, the J gene TRBJ2-7, with TRBD1 matching over 7 bases. After removal of 4 bases from V and 6 bases from J, the junction contained 6 bases not matched to a gene. The germline V gene has CDR1 MNHEY and CDR2 SVGAGI. This CDR3 region has 13 residues.

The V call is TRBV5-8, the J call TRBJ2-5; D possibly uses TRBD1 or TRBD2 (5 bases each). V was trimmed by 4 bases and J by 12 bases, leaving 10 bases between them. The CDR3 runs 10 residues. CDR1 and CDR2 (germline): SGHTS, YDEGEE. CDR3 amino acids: CASSLRGEYF. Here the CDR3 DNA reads TGTGCCAGCAGCCTCCGAGGGGAGTACTTC.

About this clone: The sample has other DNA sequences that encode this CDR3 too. The CDR3 reads CAISGQVNQPQHF. CDR3 nucleotides: TGTGCCATCAGTGGTCAGGTAAATCAGCCCCAGCATTTT. This chain uses TRBV10-3 with TRBJ1-5; unclear D gene. CDR3 length: 13 residues. Germline lookup yields CDR1 ENHRY and CDR2 SYGVKD. V lost 4 bases and J 4 bases, leaving 8 bases between the germline ends.

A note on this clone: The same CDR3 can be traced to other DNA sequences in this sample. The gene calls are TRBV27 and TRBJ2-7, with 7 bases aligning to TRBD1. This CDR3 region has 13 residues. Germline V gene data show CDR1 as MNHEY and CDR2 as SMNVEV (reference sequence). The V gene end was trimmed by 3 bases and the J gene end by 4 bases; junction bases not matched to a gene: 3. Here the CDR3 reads CASSLNRGYEQYF. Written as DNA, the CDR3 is TGTGCCAGCAGTTTGAACAGGGGTTACGAGCAGTACTTC.

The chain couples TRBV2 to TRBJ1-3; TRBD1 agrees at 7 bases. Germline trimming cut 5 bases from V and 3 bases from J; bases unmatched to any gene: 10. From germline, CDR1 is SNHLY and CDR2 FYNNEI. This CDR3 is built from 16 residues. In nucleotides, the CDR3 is TGTGCCAGCAGTCCGCCCCGGGACAGATATGGAAACACCATATATTTT. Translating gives CASSPPRDRYGNTIYF.

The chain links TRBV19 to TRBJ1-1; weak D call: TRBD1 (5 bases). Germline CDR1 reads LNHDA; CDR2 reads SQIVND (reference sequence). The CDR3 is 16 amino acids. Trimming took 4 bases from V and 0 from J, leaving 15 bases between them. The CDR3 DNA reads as TGTGCCAGTAGTACAGTAACCGGGACGGTGAACACTGAAGCTTTCTTT. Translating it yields CASSTVTGTVNTEAFF.

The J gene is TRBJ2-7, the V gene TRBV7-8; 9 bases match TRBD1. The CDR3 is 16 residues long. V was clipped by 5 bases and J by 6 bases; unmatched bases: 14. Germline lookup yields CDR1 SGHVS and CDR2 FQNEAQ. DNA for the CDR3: TGTGCCAGCAGCCGCAGGGACAGGGTGGTCGGACGCGAGCAGTACTTC. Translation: CASSRRDRVVGREQYF.

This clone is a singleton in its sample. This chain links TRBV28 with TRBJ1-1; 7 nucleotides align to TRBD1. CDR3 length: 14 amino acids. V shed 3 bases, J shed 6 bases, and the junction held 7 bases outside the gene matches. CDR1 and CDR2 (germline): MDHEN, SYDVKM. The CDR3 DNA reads TGTGCCAGCAGTTTCGACAGGGTATCGGCTGAAGCTTTCTTT. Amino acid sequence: CASSFDRVSAEAFF. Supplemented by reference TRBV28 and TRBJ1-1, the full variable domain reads DVKVTQSSRYLVKRTGEKVFLECVQDMDHENMFWYRQDPGLGLRLIYFSYDVKMKEKGDIPEGYSVSREKKERFSLILESASTNQTSMYLCASSFDRVSAEAFFGQGTRLTVV.

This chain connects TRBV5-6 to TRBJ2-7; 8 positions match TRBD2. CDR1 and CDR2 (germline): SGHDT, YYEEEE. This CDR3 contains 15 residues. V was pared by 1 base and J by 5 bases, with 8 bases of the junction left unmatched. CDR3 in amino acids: CASSLSIAGIHEQYF. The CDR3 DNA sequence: TGTGCCAGCAGCTTGTCTATAGCGGGAATCCACGAGCAGTACTTC. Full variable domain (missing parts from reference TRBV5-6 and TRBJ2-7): DAGVTQSPTHLIKTRGQQVTLRCSPKSGHDTVSWYQQALGQGPQFIFQYYEEEERQRGNFPDRFSGHQFPNYSSELNVNALLLGDSALYLCASSLSIAGIHEQYFGPGTRLTVT.

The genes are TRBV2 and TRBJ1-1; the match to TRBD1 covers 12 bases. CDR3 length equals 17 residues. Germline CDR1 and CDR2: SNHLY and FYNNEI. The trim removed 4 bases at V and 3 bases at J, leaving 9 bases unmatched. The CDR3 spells CASSGDRGQFGHTEAFF. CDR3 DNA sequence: TGTGCCAGCAGTGGGGACAGGGGGCAATTTGGTCACACTGAAGCTTTCTTT.

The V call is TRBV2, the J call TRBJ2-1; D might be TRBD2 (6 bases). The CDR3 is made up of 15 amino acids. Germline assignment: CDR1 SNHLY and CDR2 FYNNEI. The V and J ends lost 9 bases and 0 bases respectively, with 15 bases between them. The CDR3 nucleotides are TGTGCCAGTCGGAGCGGGCAGAGCTCCTACAATGAGCAGTTCTTC. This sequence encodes CASRSGQSSYNEQFF.

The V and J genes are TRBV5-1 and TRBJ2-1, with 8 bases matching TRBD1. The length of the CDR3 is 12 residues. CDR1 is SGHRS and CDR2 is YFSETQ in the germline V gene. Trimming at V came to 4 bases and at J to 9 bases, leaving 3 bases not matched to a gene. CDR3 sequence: CASSVQGGEQFF. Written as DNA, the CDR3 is TGCGCCAGCAGCGTACAGGGGGGTGAGCAGTTCTTC. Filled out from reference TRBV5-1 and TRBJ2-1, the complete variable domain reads KAGVTQTPRYLIKTRGQQVTLSCSPISGHRSVSWYQQTPGQGLQFLFEYFSETQRNKGNFPGRFSGRQFSNSRSEMNVSTLELGDSALYLCASSVQGGEQFFGPGTRLTVL.

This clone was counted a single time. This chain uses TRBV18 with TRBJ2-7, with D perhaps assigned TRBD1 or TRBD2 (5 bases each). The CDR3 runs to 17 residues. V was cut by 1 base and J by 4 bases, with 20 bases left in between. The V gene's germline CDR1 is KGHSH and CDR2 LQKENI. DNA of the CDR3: TGTGCCAGCTCACCACGTGCTCTCGGGACCCCCGCGTACGAGCAGTACTTC. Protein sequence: CASSPRALGTPAYEQYF.

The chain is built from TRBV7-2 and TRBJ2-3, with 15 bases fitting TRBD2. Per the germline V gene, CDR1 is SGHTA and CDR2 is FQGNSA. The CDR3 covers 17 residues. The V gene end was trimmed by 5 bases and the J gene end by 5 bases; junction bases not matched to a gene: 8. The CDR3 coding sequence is TGTGCCAGCAGCCCCTGGACTAGCGGGAGGGCCGGAGATACGCAGTATTTT. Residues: CASSPWTSGRAGDTQYF. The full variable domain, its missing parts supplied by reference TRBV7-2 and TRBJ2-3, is GAGVSQSPSNKVTEKGKDVELRCDPISGHTALYWYRQSLGQGLEFLIYFQGNSAPDKSGLPSDRFSAERTGGSVSTLTIQRTQQEDSAVYLCASSPWTSGRAGDTQYFGPGTRLTVL.

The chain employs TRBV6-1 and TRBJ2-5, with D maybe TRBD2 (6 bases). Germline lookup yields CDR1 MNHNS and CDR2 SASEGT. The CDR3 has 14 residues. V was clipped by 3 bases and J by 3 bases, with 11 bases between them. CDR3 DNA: TGTGCCAGCAGTGATCGGAGGGAAAAAGAGACCCAGTACTTC. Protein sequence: CASSDRREKETQYF.

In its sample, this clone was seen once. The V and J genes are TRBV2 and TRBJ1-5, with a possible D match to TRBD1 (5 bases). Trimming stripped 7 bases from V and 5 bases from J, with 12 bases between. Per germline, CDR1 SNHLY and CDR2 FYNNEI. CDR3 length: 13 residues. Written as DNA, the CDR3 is TGTGCCAGCAACCTAGACAGAGATCAGCCCCAGCATTTT. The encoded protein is CASNLDRDQPQHF.

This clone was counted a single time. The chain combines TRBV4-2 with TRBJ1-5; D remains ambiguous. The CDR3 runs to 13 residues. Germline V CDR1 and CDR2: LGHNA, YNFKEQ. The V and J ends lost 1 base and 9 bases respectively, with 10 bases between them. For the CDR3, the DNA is TGTGCCAGCAGCCAAGCCGCTCGAGGGCCCCAGCATTTT. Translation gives CASSQAARGPQHF.

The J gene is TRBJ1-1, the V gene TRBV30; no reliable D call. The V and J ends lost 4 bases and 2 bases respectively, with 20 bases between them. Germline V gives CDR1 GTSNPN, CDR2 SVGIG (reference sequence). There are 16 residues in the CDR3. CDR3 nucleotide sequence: TGTGCCTGGACCGTCTTGGCGGGGAGAACAAACACTGAAGCTTTCTTT. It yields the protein CAWTVLAGRTNTEAFF.

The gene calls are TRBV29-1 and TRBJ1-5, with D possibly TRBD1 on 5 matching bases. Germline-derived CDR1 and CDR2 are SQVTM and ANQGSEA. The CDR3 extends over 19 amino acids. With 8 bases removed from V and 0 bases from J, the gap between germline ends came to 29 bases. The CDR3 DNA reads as TGCAGCCCGCCTGGCCGGGACGGAGGACACCCGCTTAGCAATCAGCCCCAGCATTTT. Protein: CSPPGRDGGHPLSNQPQHF. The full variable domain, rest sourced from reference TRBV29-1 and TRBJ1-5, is SAVISQKPSRDICQRGTSLTIQCQVDSQVTMMFWYRQQPGQSLTLIATANQGSEATYESGFVIDKFPISRPNLTFSTLTVSNMSPEDSSIYLCSPPGRDGGHPLSNQPQHFGDGTRLSIL.